What follows describes a single T cell receptor beta chain. The junction differs from germline at one of its ends, possibly a read error. The CDR3 has 15 residues. Germline V gene lookup returns CDR1 SEHNR and CDR2 FQNEAQ (reference sequence). The source of the sample is a study of cytomegalovirus exposure and HLA in healthy donors. A multiplex PCR was run with 60 Vbeta primers and 13 Jbeta primers. Sequencing used immunoSEQ multiplex PCR; TCRdb keeps in-frame clones, though not all of them. Here the sample spans 170,000 or so clones, around four fifths being singletons. The chain couples TRBV7-9 to TRBJ1-1, with 7 bases that match TRBD1. The TCR was taken from a woman in her 50s in good health and CMV-seropositive. The specimen was PBMCs. DNA for the CDR3: TGTTCCAGCAGCCGCCACAGGGGAGAGGACACTGAAGCTTTCTTT. Amino acid sequence: CSSSRHRGEDTEAFF. Supplemented by reference TRBV7-9 and TRBJ1-1, the full variable domain reads DTGVSQNPRHKITKRGQNVTFRCDPISEHNRLYWYRQTLGQGPEFLTYFQNEAQLEKSRLLSDRFSAERPKGSFSTLEIQRTEQGDSAMYLCSSSRHRGEDTEAFFGQGTRLTVV.